These 25 T cell receptor beta chains were all obtained from the same sample, sequenced in a study of CD8+ T cells in alopecia areata. Extracted RNA was reverse transcribed into cDNA, the sequencing template. Sequencing used immunoSEQ multiplex PCR; TCRdb keeps in-frame clones, though not all of them. The sample shows 140,000 to 150,000 clones, roughly 50% of them seen only once. Specimen: CD4+ T cells sorted from blood, collected at week 0. The receptor source for this set is a human donor with alopecia areata.

This rearrangement joins TRBV6-6 to TRBJ1-2; D not resolved. The CDR3 is made up of 14 amino acids. The germline gives CDR1 MNHNY, CDR2 SVGAGI (reference sequence). With 5 bases removed from V and 7 bases from J, the gap between germline ends came to 17 bases. CDR3 residues: CASSKNSHLSGYTF. CDR3 nucleotide sequence: TGTGCCAGCAGTAAAAACAGCCACCTTAGTGGCTACACCTTC.

The genes are TRBV30 and TRBJ1-1; no firm D call. Germline V gives CDR1 GTSNPN, CDR2 SVGIG (reference sequence). The CDR3 loop spans 14 amino acids. Trimming took 0 bases from V and 4 from J, leaving 12 bases between them. The CDR3 DNA is TGTGCCTGGAGTGTACGGGGTTTGGGCACTGAAGCTTTCTTT. Protein product: CAWSVRGLGTEAFF.

The chain has TRBV4-3 and TRBJ2-3; 9 nucleotides agree with TRBD2. The CDR3 sequence is 18 residues long. Germline V gene data show CDR1 as LGHNA and CDR2 as YSLEER. The V and J ends lost 1 base and 0 bases, in that order; junction bases with no gene match: 8. The CDR3 DNA is TGCGCCAGCAGCCAAGCCGGTAGCGGGGGCCTTAGCACAGATACGCAGTATTTT. Translating gives CASSQAGSGGLSTDTQYF.

The chain is built from TRBV20-1 and TRBJ2-3; D is unclear. The germline V gene encodes CDR1 DFQATT and CDR2 SNEGSKA (reference sequence). This CDR3 has 11 amino acids. Trimming stripped 7 bases from V and 4 bases from J, with 9 bases between. The CDR3 protein is CSGLQSDTQYF. DNA of the CDR3: TGCAGTGGGTTGCAATCAGATACGCAGTATTTT.

The J gene is TRBJ2-7, the V gene TRBV23-1; 9 bases align to TRBD1. TRBV23-1 is noted as an ORF with a role that remains uncertain. There are 15 residues in the CDR3. J was trimmed by 3 bases and V by 6 bases; bases with no gene match: 9. The chain's CDR3 is CASRPGQGEIYEQYF. The CDR3, as DNA: TGCGCCAGCAGACCGGGACAGGGTGAAATCTACGAGCAGTACTTC.

The chain combines TRBV11-2 with TRBJ1-1, with D unresolved. V was shortened by 3 bases and J by 5 bases, with 13 bases between the two germline ends. This CDR3 has 14 amino acids. CDR1 and CDR2 (germline): SGHAT, FQNNGV. The CDR3, as DNA: TGTGCCAGCAGCTTCCACGACGGCGGTACTGAAGCTTTCTTT. Protein product: CASSFHDGGTEAFF.

The genes are TRBV5-6 and TRBJ2-7; D may be TRBD2 (5 bases). The CDR3 spans 14 residues. V was clipped by 6 bases and J by 7 bases, with 20 bases between them. Germline loops: CDR1 SGHDT, CDR2 YYEEEE. The CDR3 here is CASTRGFGRGEQYF. The CDR3 DNA sequence: TGTGCCAGCACCCGGGGTTTTGGGAGAGGAGAGCAGTACTTC.

This clone has only a few counts. The chain couples TRBV29-1 to TRBJ1-1; D gene unclear. The CDR3 is 11 amino acids. The germline V gene encodes CDR1 SQVTM and CDR2 ANQGSEA. The V and J ends lost 4 bases and 6 bases respectively, with 9 bases between them. The CDR3 spells CSVAVASEAFF. As DNA, the CDR3 is TGCAGCGTTGCCGTGGCGTCTGAAGCTTTCTTT.

The genes are TRBV19 and TRBJ1-6, with 7 bases lining up with TRBD1. The germline CDR1 and CDR2 sequences are LNHDA and SQIVND (reference sequence). This CDR3 comprises 13 residues. V gave up 6 bases and J gave up 6 bases; unmatched junction bases: 2. CDR3 DNA sequence: TGTGCCAGTAGAGGGGGCTTTAATTCACCCCTCCACTTT. This translates into CASRGGFNSPLHF.

In regard to this clone: The identical CDR3 is also encoded by other nucleotide sequences in the sample. The V gene is TRBV19, the J gene TRBJ2-7; D unclear. Trimming shortened V by 6 bases and J by 2 bases, and 8 bases separated the two germline ends. Germline V gene data show CDR1 as LNHDA and CDR2 as SQIVND (reference sequence). The CDR3 is 12 amino acids. CDR3 region: CASSRTAYEQYF. CDR3 sequence (DNA): TGTGCCAGTAGCCGGACCGCCTACGAGCAGTACTTC.

The gene calls are TRBV30 and TRBJ1-4; D unclear. V lost 5 bases and J 8 bases, leaving 18 bases between the germline ends. Germline loops: CDR1 GTSNPN, CDR2 SVGIG (reference sequence). This CDR3 has 14 amino acids. CDR3 region: CAWDSRSSGEKLFF. The CDR3 DNA reads TGTGCCTGGGACTCCCGGTCGTCGGGGGAAAAACTGTTTTTT.

The chain combines TRBV11-2 with TRBJ2-2, with unresolved D. The V gene lost 1 base and the J gene lost 7 bases, with 16 bases spanning the gap. Per the germline V gene, CDR1 is SGHAT and CDR2 is FQNNGV. CDR3 length: 16 residues. CDR3 loop: CASSLGVTPLGGELFF. CDR3 DNA sequence: TGTGCCAGCAGCTTAGGTGTAACGCCTCTTGGCGGGGAGCTGTTTTTT.

The chain couples TRBV5-1 to TRBJ2-7; D possibly corresponds to TRBD2 (7 bases). The CDR3 loop spans 14 amino acids. Trimming took 4 bases from V and 1 from J, leaving 12 bases between them. The germline V gene has CDR1 SGHRS and CDR2 YFSETQ. The CDR3 region is CASSPRGASYEQYF. In DNA form, the CDR3 reads TGCGCCAGCAGCCCCCGGGGGGCGTCCTACGAGCAGTACTTC.

This sequence joins TRBV25-1 and TRBJ2-3; 7 bases align to TRBD2. The germline CDR1 and CDR2 sequences are MGHDK and SYGVNS. V dropped 5 bases and J dropped 5; count of bases not matched to a gene: 10. This CDR3 region has 15 residues. The CDR3 sequence: CASSSQRGPGDTQYF. The CDR3 nucleotides read TGTGCCAGCAGTTCTCAGCGGGGCCCAGGAGATACGCAGTATTTT.

The rearrangement uses TRBV11-2 and TRBJ2-3; D not certain. V lost 1 base, J lost 3 bases, and 5 bases lay in between. This CDR3 is built from 13 residues. Germline CDR1 is SGHAT and CDR2 is FQNNGV. This CDR3 is CASSLGGTDTQYF. The DNA of the CDR3 is TGTGCCAGCAGCTTAGGTGGGACAGATACGCAGTATTTT.

On this clone itself: The germline gene is not matched at one end of the junction; a read error may be the cause. J is TRBJ2-7 and V is TRBV2; D possibly corresponds to TRBD1 (5 bases). Per the germline V gene, CDR1 is SNHLY and CDR2 is FYNNEI. The CDR3 has 13 amino acids. Here the CDR3 reads CASTLTGTGPKLF. CDR3 in DNA: TGTGCCAGCACTCTCACTGGAACAGGCCCCAAACTCTTC.

V and J are TRBV6-6 and TRBJ1-2; no reliable D call. The CDR3 is 12 amino acids. Germline CDR1 MNHNY, CDR2 SVGAGI (reference sequence). Trimming pared 2 bases from V and 3 bases from J, leaving 4 bases between. The CDR3 loop is CASSYQDYGYTF. Here the CDR3 DNA reads TGTGCCAGCAGTTACCAGGACTATGGCTACACCTTC.

This chain connects TRBV5-1 to TRBJ1-5; D might be TRBD1 (6 bases). Germline loops: CDR1 SGHRS, CDR2 YFSETQ. The CDR3 has 15 amino acids. The V gene lost 4 bases and the J gene lost 6 bases, with 17 bases spanning the gap. CDR3 coding DNA: TGCGCCAGCAGCGAGGCAGGGGTACGGGGTCAGCCCCAGCATTTT. Its protein is CASSEAGVRGQPQHF.

The chain couples TRBV30 to TRBJ1-2, with D possibly TRBD1 on 5 matching bases. The CDR3 has 11 residues. V lost 8 bases, J lost 10 bases, and 17 bases lay in between. Looked up from germline, CDR1 is GTSNPN and CDR2 is SVGIG (reference sequence). In nucleotides, the CDR3 is TGTGCCGGGGGGGGAAGCTGGATCTACACCTTC. Its translation is CAGGGSWIYTF.

The chain combines TRBV7-6 with TRBJ1-6, with 8 positions matching TRBD1. This CDR3 has 15 amino acids. After removal of 5 bases from V and 9 bases from J, the junction contained 9 bases not matched to a gene. CDR1 SGHVS and CDR2 FNYEAQ come from the germline V gene. Here the CDR3 reads CASSPAGQATSPLHF. Written as DNA, the CDR3 is TGTGCCAGCAGCCCAGCGGGACAGGCCACTTCACCCCTCCACTTT.

The V call is TRBV9, the J call TRBJ2-7; D tentatively reads TRBD1 or TRBD2 (7 bases each). Trimming stripped 0 bases from V and 5 bases from J, with 15 bases between. From germline, CDR1 is SGDLS and CDR2 YYNGEE. The CDR3 runs 15 residues. CDR3 nucleotide sequence: TGTGCCAGCAGCGTAGACCACAGGGGAGGGGACGAGCAGTACTTC. Protein: CASSVDHRGGDEQYF.

The chain has TRBV11-3 and TRBJ1-2, with unresolved D. Trimming stripped 3 bases from V and 2 bases from J, with 7 bases between. This CDR3 spans 13 amino acids. Looked up from germline, CDR1 is SGHNT and CDR2 is YENEEA. The CDR3 spells CASSFGQNYGYTF. DNA for the CDR3: TGTGCCAGCAGCTTCGGCCAGAACTATGGCTACACCTTC.

The table lists this clone with a few counts. The J gene is TRBJ1-1, the V gene TRBV29-1; D gene uncertain. The CDR3 has 13 residues. The germline gives CDR1 SQVTM, CDR2 ANQGSEA. Trimming took 7 bases from V and 0 from J, leaving 12 bases between them. DNA of the CDR3: TGCAGCGCCAAAGGGCAAATGAACACTGAAGCTTTCTTT. Its translation: CSAKGQMNTEAFF.

J is TRBJ2-2 and V is TRBV5-1; D gene uncertain. CDR3 length: 14 residues. Germline V lookup: CDR1 SGHRS, CDR2 YFSETQ. Trimming left V 0 bases short and J 4 bases short, with 7 bases between. The CDR3: CASSLEGTTGELFF. The CDR3 coding sequence is TGCGCCAGCAGCTTGGAGGGCACCACCGGGGAGCTGTTTTTT.

The chain employs TRBV11-2 and TRBJ2-1; TRBD1 matches 8 bases. CDR1 SGHAT and CDR2 FQNNGV come from the germline V gene. V shed 5 bases and J 7 bases; nucleotides not matched to a gene: 10. The CDR3 length is 15 residues. The CDR3 coding sequence is TGTGCCAGCAGCCACCGACAGGGGCGAGGGAATGAGCAGTTCTTC. It translates to CASSHRQGRGNEQFF.